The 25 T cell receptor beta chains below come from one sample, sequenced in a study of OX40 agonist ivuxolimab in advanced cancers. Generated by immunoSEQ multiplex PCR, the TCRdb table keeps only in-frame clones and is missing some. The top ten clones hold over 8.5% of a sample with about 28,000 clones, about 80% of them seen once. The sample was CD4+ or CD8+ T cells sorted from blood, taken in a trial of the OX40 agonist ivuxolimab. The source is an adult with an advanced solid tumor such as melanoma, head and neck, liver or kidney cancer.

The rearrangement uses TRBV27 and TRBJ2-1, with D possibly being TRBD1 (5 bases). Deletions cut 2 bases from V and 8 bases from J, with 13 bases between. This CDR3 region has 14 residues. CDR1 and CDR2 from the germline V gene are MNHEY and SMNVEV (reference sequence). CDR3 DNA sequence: TGTGCCAGCAGTTTAACAGGCCGGCATGATGAGCAGTTCTTC. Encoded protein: CASSLTGRHDEQFF.

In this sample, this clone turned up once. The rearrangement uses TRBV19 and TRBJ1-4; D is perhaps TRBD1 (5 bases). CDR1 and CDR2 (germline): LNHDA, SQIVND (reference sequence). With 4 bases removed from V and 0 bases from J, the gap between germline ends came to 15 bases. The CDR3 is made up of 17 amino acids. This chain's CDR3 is CASSTLKGQTTNEKLFF. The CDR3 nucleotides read TGTGCCAGTAGTACCCTGAAGGGGCAAACAACTAATGAAAAACTGTTTTTT.

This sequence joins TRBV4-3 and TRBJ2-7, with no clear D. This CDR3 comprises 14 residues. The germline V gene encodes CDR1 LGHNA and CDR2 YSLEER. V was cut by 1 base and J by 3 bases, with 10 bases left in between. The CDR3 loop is CASSQGVQNYEQYF. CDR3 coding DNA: TGCGCCAGCAGCCAAGGAGTACAGAACTACGAGCAGTACTTC.

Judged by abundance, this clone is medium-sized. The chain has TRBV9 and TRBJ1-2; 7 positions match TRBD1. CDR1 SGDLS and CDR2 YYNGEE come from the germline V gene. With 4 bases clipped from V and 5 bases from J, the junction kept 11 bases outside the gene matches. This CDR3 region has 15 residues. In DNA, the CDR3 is TGTGCCAGCAGCCCCCAGGGGGGGGCTGGTTATGGCTACACCTTC. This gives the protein CASSPQGGAGYGYTF.

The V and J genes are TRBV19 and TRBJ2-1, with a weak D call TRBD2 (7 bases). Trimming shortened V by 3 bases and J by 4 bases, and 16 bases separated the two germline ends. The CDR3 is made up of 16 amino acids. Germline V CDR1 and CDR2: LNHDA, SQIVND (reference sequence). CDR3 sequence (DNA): TGTGCCAGTAGTATTAGGGGGGGCTATACTTACAATGAGCAGTTCTTC. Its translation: CASSIRGGYTYNEQFF.

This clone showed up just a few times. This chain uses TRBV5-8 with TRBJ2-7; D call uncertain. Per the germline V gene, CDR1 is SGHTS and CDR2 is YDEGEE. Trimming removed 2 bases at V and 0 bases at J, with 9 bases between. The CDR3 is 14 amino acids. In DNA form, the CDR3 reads TGTGCCAGCAGCTTCTTACAGTCCTCCTACGAGCAGTACTTC. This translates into CASSFLQSSYEQYF.

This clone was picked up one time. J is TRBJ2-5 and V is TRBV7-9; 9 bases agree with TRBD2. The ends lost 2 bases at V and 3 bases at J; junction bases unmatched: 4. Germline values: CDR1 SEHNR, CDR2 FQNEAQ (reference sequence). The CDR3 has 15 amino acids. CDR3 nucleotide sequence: TGTGCCAGCAGCTTAAGGCCTAGCGGGAAAGAGACCCAGTACTTC. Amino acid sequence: CASSLRPSGKETQYF.

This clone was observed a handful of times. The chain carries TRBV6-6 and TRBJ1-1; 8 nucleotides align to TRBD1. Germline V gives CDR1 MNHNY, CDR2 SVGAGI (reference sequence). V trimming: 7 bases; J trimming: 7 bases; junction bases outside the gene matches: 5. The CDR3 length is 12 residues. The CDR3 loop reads CASIRDRGEAFF. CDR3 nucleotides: TGTGCCAGCATCCGAGACAGGGGTGAAGCTTTCTTT.

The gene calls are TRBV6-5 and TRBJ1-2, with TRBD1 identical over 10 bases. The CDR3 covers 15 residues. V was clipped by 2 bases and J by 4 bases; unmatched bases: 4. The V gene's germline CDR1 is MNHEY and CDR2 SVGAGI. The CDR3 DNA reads TGTGCCAGCAGTTACGAAGGGACAGGGGCCTATGGCTACACCTTC. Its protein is CASSYEGTGAYGYTF.

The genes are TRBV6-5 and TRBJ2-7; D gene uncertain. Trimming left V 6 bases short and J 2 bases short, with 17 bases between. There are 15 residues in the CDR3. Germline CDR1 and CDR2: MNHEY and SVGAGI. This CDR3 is CASRESWQLTYEQYF. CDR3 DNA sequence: TGTGCCAGCAGAGAATCGTGGCAGCTGACCTACGAGCAGTACTTC.

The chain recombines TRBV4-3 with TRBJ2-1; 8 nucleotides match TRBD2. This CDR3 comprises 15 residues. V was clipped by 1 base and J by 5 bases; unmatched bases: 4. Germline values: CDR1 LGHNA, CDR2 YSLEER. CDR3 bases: TGCGCCAGCAGCCAAGCACTAGCGGCAAACAATGAGCAGTTCTTC. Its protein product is CASSQALAANNEQFF.

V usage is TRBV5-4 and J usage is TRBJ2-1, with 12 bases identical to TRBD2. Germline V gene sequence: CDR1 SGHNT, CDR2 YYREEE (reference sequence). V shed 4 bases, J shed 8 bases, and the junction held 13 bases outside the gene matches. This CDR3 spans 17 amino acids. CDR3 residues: CASSAPFLAGGPYEQFF. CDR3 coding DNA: TGTGCCAGCAGCGCACCATTCCTAGCGGGGGGGCCCTATGAGCAGTTCTTC.

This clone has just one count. The CDR3 sequence is CASSPTGGGGGVEQYF. The CDR3 DNA reads as TGTGCCAGCAGCCCCACTGGGGGGGGAGGGGGAGTCGAGCAGTACTTC. The rearrangement joins TRBV4-2 to TRBJ2-7, with a possible D match to TRBD2 (7 bases). The germline gives CDR1 LGHNA, CDR2 YNFKEQ. CDR3 length equals 16 residues. V was cut by 4 bases and J by 6 bases, with 22 bases left in between.

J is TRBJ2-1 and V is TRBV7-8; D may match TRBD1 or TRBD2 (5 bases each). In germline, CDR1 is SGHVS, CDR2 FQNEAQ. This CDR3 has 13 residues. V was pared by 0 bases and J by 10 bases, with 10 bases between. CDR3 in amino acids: CASSLAHEGEQFF. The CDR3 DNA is TGTGCCAGCAGCTTAGCCCATGAGGGGGAGCAGTTCTTC.

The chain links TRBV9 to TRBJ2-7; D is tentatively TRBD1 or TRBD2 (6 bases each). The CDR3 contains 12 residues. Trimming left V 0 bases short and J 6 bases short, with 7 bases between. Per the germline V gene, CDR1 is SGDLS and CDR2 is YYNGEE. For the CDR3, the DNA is TGTGCCAGCAGCGTAGGGGGGGCCGAGCAGTACTTC. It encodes CASSVGGAEQYF. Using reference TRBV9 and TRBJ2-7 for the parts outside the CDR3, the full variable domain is DSGVTQTPKHLITATGQRVTLRCSPRSGDLSVYWYQQSLDQGLQFLIQYYNGEERAKGNILERFSAQQFPDLHSELNLSSLELGDSALYFCASSVGGAEQYFGPGTRLTVT.

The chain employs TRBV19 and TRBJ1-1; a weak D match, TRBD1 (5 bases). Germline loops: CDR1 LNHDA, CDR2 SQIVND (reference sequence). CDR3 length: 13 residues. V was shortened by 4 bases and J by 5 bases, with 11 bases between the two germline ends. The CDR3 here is CASSNGEGTEAFF. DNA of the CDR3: TGTGCCAGTAGTAACGGGGAGGGGACTGAAGCTTTCTTT.

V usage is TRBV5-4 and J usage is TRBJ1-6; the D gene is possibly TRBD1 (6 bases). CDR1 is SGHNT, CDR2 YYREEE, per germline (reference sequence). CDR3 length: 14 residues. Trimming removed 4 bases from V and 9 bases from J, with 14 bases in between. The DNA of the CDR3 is TGTGCCAGCAGCGGGATGACAGGCTCTTCACCCCTCCACTTT. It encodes CASSGMTGSSPLHF.

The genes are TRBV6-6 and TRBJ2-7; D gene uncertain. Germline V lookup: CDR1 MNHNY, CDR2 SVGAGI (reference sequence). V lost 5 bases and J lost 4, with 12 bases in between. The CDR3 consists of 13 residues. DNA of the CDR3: TGTGCCAGCAGTATAAATGACGGATACGAGCAGTACTTC. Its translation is CASSINDGYEQYF.

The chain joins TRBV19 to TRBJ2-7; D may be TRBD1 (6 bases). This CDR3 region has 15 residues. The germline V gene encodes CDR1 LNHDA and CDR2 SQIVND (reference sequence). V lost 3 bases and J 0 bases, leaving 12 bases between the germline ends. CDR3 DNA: TGTGCCAGTAGTATCCTGGGGGCGAGCTCCTACGAGCAGTACTTC. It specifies CASSILGASSYEQYF.

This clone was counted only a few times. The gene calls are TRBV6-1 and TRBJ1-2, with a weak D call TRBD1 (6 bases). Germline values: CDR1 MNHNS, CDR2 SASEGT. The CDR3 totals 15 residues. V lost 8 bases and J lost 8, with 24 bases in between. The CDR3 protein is CASSSWGEGEGGYTF. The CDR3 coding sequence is TGTGCCAGCTCCTCCTGGGGCGAGGGGGAGGGAGGCTACACCTTC.

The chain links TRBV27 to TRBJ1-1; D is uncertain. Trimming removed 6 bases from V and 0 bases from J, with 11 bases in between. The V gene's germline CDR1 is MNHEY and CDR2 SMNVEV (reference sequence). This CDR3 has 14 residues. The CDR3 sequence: CASSRGVLNTEAFF. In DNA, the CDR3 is TGTGCCAGCAGCCGTGGAGTCTTGAACACTGAAGCTTTCTTT.

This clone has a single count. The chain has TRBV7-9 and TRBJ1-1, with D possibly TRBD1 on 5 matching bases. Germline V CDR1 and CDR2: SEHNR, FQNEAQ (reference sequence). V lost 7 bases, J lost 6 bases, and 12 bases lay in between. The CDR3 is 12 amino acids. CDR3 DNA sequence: TGTGCCAGCATCCGTGGGGGAGCTGAAGCTTTCTTT. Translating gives CASIRGGAEAFF.

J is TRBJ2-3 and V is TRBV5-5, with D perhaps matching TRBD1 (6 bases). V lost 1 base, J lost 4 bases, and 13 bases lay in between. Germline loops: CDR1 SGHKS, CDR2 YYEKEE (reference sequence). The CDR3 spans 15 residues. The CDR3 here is CASSLQGFSPDTQYF. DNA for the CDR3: TGTGCCAGCAGCTTGCAGGGGTTCAGCCCAGATACGCAGTATTTT. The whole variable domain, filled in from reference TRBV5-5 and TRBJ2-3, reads DAGVTQSPTHLIKTRGQQVTLRCSPISGHKSVSWYQQVLGQGPQFIFQYYEKEERGRGNFPDRFSARQFPNYSSELNVNALLLGDSALYLCASSLQGFSPDTQYFGPGTRLTVL.

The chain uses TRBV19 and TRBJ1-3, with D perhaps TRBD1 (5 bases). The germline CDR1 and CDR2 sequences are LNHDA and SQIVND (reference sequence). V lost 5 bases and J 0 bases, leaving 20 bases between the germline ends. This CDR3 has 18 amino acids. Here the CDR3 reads CASSPYSTENLSGNTIYF. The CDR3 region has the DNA TGTGCCAGTAGTCCCTATTCGACAGAAAACCTCTCTGGAAACACCATATATTTT.

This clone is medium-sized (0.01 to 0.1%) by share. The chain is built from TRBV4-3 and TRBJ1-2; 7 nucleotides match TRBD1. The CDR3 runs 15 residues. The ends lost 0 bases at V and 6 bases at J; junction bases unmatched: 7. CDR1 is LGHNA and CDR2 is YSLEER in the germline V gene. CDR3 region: CASSQDEGAQNGYTF. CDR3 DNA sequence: TGCGCCAGCAGCCAAGATGAGGGGGCACAGAATGGCTACACCTTC.